This TCR beta chain is drawn from a study of primary melanoma T cells and metastatic recurrence. This clone was counted between two and nine times. Its specificity is unknown. Germline values: CDR1 GTSNPN, CDR2 SVGIG (reference sequence). CDR3 length: 15 residues. V lost 3 bases and J 5 bases, leaving 20 bases between the germline ends. Findings of the study overall: Reportedly, T-cell fraction predicted progression-free survival beyond thickness, ulceration, mitoses, age. Melanomas with T-cell fraction above 20% appeared to have better outcomes.

Only in-frame clones appear in the TCRdb table, and some are missing; sequencing was by immunoSEQ multiplex PCR. This table holds approximately 1,400 clones, 70% to 80% found once. This sequence was found in a human donor with melanoma. This sequence joins TRBV30 and TRBJ2-7; TRBD1 is a possible D gene (6 bases). The sequencing sample was made of melanoma tumor tissue. In DNA, the CDR3 is TGTGCCTGGAGGAGGGACACCTTCGAGAGAAACGAGCAGTACTTC. This sequence encodes CAWRRDTFERNEQYF.